The TCR beta chain described here comes from a study of tumor and adjacent non-tumor tissue in lung cancer. Across the study: Each sample yielded 3.5 million to 4.5 million productive TCRbeta reads on average.

Three rounds of nested PCR, following a modified ARM-PCR protocol, produced the TCRbeta library. Each CDR3 protein is one row after TCRdb ran MiXCR on the multiplex PCR reads. The sample has around 140,000 distinct CDR3 sequences; approximately 70% are singletons. Germline V lookup: CDR1 DFQATT, CDR2 SNEGSKA (reference sequence). The germline V and J ends were trimmed by 1 base and 3 bases, with 7 bases remaining between them. The CDR3 has 13 amino acids. Many counts were recorded for this clonotype. Its target is not known. No cell sorting was done before RNA was extracted from the tissue. Findings and caveats of the study: Top 100 clones took a larger repertoire share in normal lung. Tumor TCR diversity, when higher, was linked to shorter survival.

The sequence came from a man between 60 and 70 years old with small cell lung cancer. This chain links TRBV20-1 with TRBJ2-1; D remains unclear. The sample taken for sequencing was lung tumor tissue. The CDR3 region is CSARGASYNEQFF. CDR3 in DNA: TGCAGTGCTAGAGGGGCTAGCTACAATGAGCAGTTCTTC.